Listed below are T cell receptor beta chains from one sample, sequenced in a study of blood T cells in healthy people across ages. TCRdb re-called the 5' RACE reads with MiXCR, one entry per CDR3 protein. The sample lists around 1,500,000 distinct CDR3 sequences, about 28% occurring once. The specimen sequenced was blood. These receptors all come from a woman aged 25 to 45 in good health. Both conserved end residues are part of each CDR3. The D gene is left open where the match is weak. Clone sizes are given selectively: once, few, many, or a class where the clone is expanded.

J gene	D gene	clone size	V gene	CDR3 protein	CDR3 DNA
TRBJ2-5	NA	many	TRBV3-1	CASSPTSTGQETQYF	TGTGCCAGCAGCCCAACATCGACAGGACAAGAGACCCAGTACTTC
TRBJ2-1	TRBD2	few	TRBV15	CATSSAVLLAGGGNEQFF	TGTGCCACCAGCAGCGCAGTCTTACTAGCGGGAGGGGGGAACGAGCAGTTCTTC
TRBJ1-2	NA	few	TRBV12-3/TRBV12-4	CATLSTRGYGYTF	TGTGCCACCCTCTCGACCCGGGGGTATGGCTACACCTTC
TRBJ1-5	NA	NA	TRBV7-3	CASSIYPGDQPQHF	TGTGCCAGCAGCATCTACCCCGGGGATCAGCCCCAGCATTTT
TRBJ2-7	TRBD1	NA	TRBV14	CASSQEGTVRTYEQYF	TGTGCCAGCAGCCAAGAAGGGACAGTCAGAACCTACGAGCAGTACTTC
TRBJ2-1	NA	few	TRBV24-1	CATSDGSYNEQFF	TGTGCCACCAGTGACGGGAGTTACAATGAGCAGTTCTTC
TRBJ2-1	TRBD2	NA	TRBV6-1	CASSEYPVGGSGPNEQFF	TGTGCCAGCAGTGAATATCCTGTGGGGGGGTCGGGACCGAATGAGCAGTTCTTC
TRBJ2-7	NA	NA	TRBV12-3/TRBV12-4	CASSREGAGPRGEQYF	TGTGCCAGCAGTCGAGAAGGTGCGGGTCCCAGGGGCGAGCAGTACTTC
TRBJ2-4	NA	many	TRBV20-1	CSARRGPSRSIQYF	TGCAGTGCTAGAAGAGGTCCTAGTAGGAGCATTCAGTACTTC
TRBJ2-1	NA	NA	TRBV20-1	CSARADHSGDEQFF	TGCAGTGCTAGAGCCGACCATAGCGGAGATGAGCAGTTCTTC
TRBJ2-1	NA	NA	TRBV25-1	CASSGISYSGQFF	TGTGCCAGCAGCGGTATATCCTACAGTGGGCAGTTCTTC
TRBJ1-1	TRBD1	NA	TRBV10-3	CAIKGGQGAFEKPYEAFF	TGTGCCATCAAAGGAGGACAGGGGGCATTTGAAAAACCTTATGAAGCTTTCTTT
TRBJ2-7	TRBD2	few	TRBV10-3	CAISELGSGEPIPYEQYF	TGTGCCATCAGTGAGCTGGGTAGCGGGGAACCAATTCCTTACGAGCAGTACTTC
TRBJ2-1	TRBD2	many	TRBV10-3	CAISESNQRGNEQFF	TGTGCCATCAGTGAGTCGAACCAGCGGGGGAATGAGCAGTTCTTC
TRBJ2-4	NA	NA	TRBV12-3/TRBV12-4	CASSLAGTTGAENIQYF	TGTGCCAGCAGTTTAGCGGGGACCACCGGGGCCGAAAACATTCAGTACTTC
TRBJ2-7	TRBD2	few	TRBV6-2/TRBV6-3	CASSYHPGTNYEQYF	TGTGCCAGCAGTTACCATCCCGGGACTAACTACGAGCAGTACTTC
TRBJ1-2	NA	NA	TRBV7-6	CANSLEVGHTGGYTF	TGTGCCAACAGCTTAGAAGTGGGACACACTGGTGGCTACACCTTC
TRBJ2-1	NA	NA	TRBV12-3/TRBV12-4	CASSFIVQRLVGNEQFF	TGTGCCAGCAGTTTTATCGTCCAGCGGCTGGTGGGCAATGAGCAGTTCTTC
TRBJ2-5	NA	NA	TRBV7-9	CASSLATQGWETQYF	TGTGCCAGCAGCTTAGCCACACAGGGATGGGAGACCCAGTACTTC
TRBJ1-2	TRBD1	NA	TRBV29-1	CSVLTGLAGYTF	TGCAGCGTCTTGACAGGGCTGGCTGGCTACACCTTC
TRBJ2-7	NA	NA	TRBV24-1	CATSGSYSYEQYF	TGTGCCACCAGTGGTAGCTACTCCTACGAGCAGTACTTC
TRBJ2-5	TRBD1	NA	TRBV5-1	CASTQDRCSQETQYF	TGCGCCAGCACCCAGGACAGGTGTTCCCAAGAGACCCAGTACTTC